This T cell receptor beta chain appears in the sequencing data of a study of T-cell memory formation after mild COVID-19. General study points: Some SARS-CoV-2-responding clones were already detected in memory before infection.

One entry per CDR3 protein results from TCRdb running MiXCR on the 5' RACE reads. The table records hundreds of thousands of distinct CDR3 sequences, 15% of them present only once. Comment on this clonotype: Its antigen is not identified.

Germline assignment: CDR1 SGHVS and CDR2 FNYEAQ. The germline V and J ends were trimmed by 2 bases and 4 bases, with 11 bases remaining between them. CDR3 length: 15 amino acids. The TCR was taken from a man between 18 and 29 years old who had mild COVID-19 (a few samples of this study predate the infection). Cell type and time point are not known. The source material was PBMCs or a T cell subset sorted from them (not recorded which). V gene TRBV7-6 combines with J gene TRBJ2-2; the D gene is possibly TRBD1 (6 bases). The CDR3 nucleotides are TGTGCCAGCAGCTTACAGGGGACGAGCACCGGGGAGCTGTTTTTT. Protein: CASSLQGTSTGELFF.